The 13 T cell receptor beta chains given below trace back to one sample, sequenced in a study of blood T cell repertoires in COVID-19. Clones were read by immunoSEQ multiplex PCR, and TCRdb kept only the in-frame ones, dropping some. The sample carries approximately 76,000 clones, approximately 83% recorded once. Sequences were obtained from peripheral blood. The receptors shown here come from a woman between 55 and 75 years old with acute or convalescent COVID-19.

CDR3 bases: TGTGCCAGCAGCTTGGAAGTCGGGGGGAAGGAGACCCAGTACTTC. This translates into CASSLEVGGKETQYF. This chain uses TRBV5-6 with TRBJ2-5; 7 bases agree with TRBD2. Germline V gives CDR1 SGHDT, CDR2 YYEEEE. This CDR3 spans 15 amino acids. V trimming: 0 bases; J trimming: 5 bases; junction bases outside the gene matches: 7.

The rearrangement joins TRBV5-1 to TRBJ1-1; 7 bases are a match to TRBD1. The germline CDR1 and CDR2 sequences are SGHRS and YFSETQ. The CDR3 loop spans 15 amino acids. V was clipped by 6 bases and J by 5 bases; unmatched bases: 13. The CDR3 coding sequence is TGCGCCAGCACCTCAGGTGGCAGGGGGTATACTGAAGCTTTCTTT. Protein: CASTSGGRGYTEAFF.

The chain joins TRBV19 to TRBJ1-2; D ambiguous. Trimming removed 5 bases at V and 4 bases at J, with 11 bases between. The CDR3 contains 13 residues. Germline V gene sequence: CDR1 LNHDA, CDR2 SQIVND (reference sequence). This CDR3 reads CASSGEILYGYTF. The CDR3 DNA is TGTGCCAGTAGTGGTGAGATACTCTATGGCTACACCTTC.

This chain links TRBV19 with TRBJ1-1, with a tentative D call TRBD1 (5 bases). The CDR3 totals 16 residues. Trimming removed 4 bases from V and 1 base from J, with 16 bases in between. In germline, CDR1 is LNHDA, CDR2 SQIVND (reference sequence). CDR3 protein: CASSTHPGMGNTEAFF. The CDR3 DNA reads as TGTGCCAGTAGTACCCACCCAGGGATGGGGAACACTGAAGCTTTCTTT.

This clone was observed a few times. V gene TRBV18 combines with J gene TRBJ2-7, with 10 bases that match TRBD2. From germline, CDR1 is KGHSH and CDR2 LQKENI. The CDR3 runs to 16 residues. The junction had 9 bases not matched to a gene; V was cut back by 2 bases and J by 5 bases. CDR3 nucleotides: TGTGCCAGCTCACCAATCGCAAAGCTAGCGGGGGACGAGCAGTACTTC. Translated: CASSPIAKLAGDEQYF.

The chain uses TRBV18 and TRBJ1-1; no firm D call. V lost 4 bases and J 1 base, leaving 10 bases between the germline ends. The CDR3 totals 14 residues. Per germline, CDR1 KGHSH and CDR2 LQKENI. The CDR3 region has the DNA TGTGCCAGCTCACAGTTACCAGAGAACACTGAAGCTTTCTTT. The encoded protein is CASSQLPENTEAFF.

V and J are TRBV5-5 and TRBJ2-7, with D possibly TRBD1 on 5 matching bases. V was shortened by 4 bases and J by 0 bases, with 17 bases between the two germline ends. CDR3 size: 16 residues. Germline assignment: CDR1 SGHKS and CDR2 YYEKEE (reference sequence). CDR3 sequence reads: CASSLRQSFLSYEQYF. The CDR3 DNA is TGTGCCAGCAGCCTAAGACAGTCCTTCCTCTCCTACGAGCAGTACTTC.

The chain employs TRBV19 and TRBJ2-3; TRBD2 matches at 10 bases. CDR3 length: 16 residues. The germline V gene has CDR1 LNHDA and CDR2 SQIVND (reference sequence). Germline trimming cut 1 base from V and 3 bases from J; bases unmatched to any gene: 4. The CDR3 sequence is CASSIGQRGGTDTQYF. CDR3 DNA: TGTGCCAGTAGTATAGGTCAGCGGGGGGGGACAGATACGCAGTATTTT.

J is TRBJ1-2 and V is TRBV2; D unclear. Germline values: CDR1 SNHLY, CDR2 FYNNEI. CDR3 length: 13 amino acids. Trimming removed 2 bases from V and 1 base from J, with 5 bases in between. This CDR3 reads CASSETNNYGYTF. The DNA of the CDR3 is TGTGCCAGCAGTGAAACAAATAACTATGGCTACACCTTC.

The gene calls are TRBV5-1 and TRBJ1-2; D gene uncertain. CDR1 and CDR2 from the germline V gene are SGHRS and YFSETQ. The CDR3 totals 11 residues. V was clipped by 5 bases and J by 4 bases, with 6 bases between them. CDR3: CASSRGYGYTF. In nucleotides, the CDR3 is TGCGCCAGCAGTCGAGGCTATGGCTACACCTTC. Supplemented by reference TRBV5-1 and TRBJ1-2, the full variable domain reads KAGVTQTPRYLIKTRGQQVTLSCSPISGHRSVSWYQQTPGQGLQFLFEYFSETQRNKGNFPGRFSGRQFSNSRSEMNVSTLELGDSALYLCASSRGYGYTFGSGTRLTVV.

The chain is built from TRBV30 and TRBJ1-2; TRBD1 agrees at 8 bases. The germline CDR1 and CDR2 sequences are GTSNPN and SVGIG (reference sequence). The CDR3 sequence is 13 residues long. With V trimmed by 4 bases and J by 3 bases, 4 bases remained unmatched. CDR3 loop: CAWTPDRDYGYTF. In DNA, the CDR3 is TGTGCCTGGACCCCGGACAGGGACTATGGCTACACCTTC.

The rearrangement uses TRBV5-1 and TRBJ1-1; the match to TRBD1 covers 7 bases. The CDR3 length is 13 residues. Germline trimming cut 4 bases from V and 10 bases from J; bases unmatched to any gene: 10. Germline CDR1 is SGHRS and CDR2 is YFSETQ. The CDR3 DNA follows: TGCGCCAGCAGCACAAGACAGGGACTCGGAGCTTTCTTT. Protein sequence: CASSTRQGLGAFF.

The rearrangement uses TRBV25-1 and TRBJ2-5, with D possibly being TRBD1 (6 bases). Germline V gene data show CDR1 as MGHDK and CDR2 as SYGVNS. V was cut by 6 bases and J by 4 bases, with 15 bases left in between. This CDR3 spans 14 amino acids. The CDR3 DNA reads as TGTGCCAGCAGCGCAACAGGGTTGGGAGAGACCCAGTACTTC. Its translation is CASSATGLGETQYF.